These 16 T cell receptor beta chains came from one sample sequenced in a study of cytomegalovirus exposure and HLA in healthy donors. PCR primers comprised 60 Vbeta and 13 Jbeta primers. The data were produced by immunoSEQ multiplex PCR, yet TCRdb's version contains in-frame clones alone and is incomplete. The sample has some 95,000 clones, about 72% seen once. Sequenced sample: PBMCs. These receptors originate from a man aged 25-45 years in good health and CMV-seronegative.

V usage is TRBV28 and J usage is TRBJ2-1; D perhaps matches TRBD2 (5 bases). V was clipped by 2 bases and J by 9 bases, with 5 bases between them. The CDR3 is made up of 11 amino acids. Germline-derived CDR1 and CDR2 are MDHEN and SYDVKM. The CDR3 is CASSLAGEQFF. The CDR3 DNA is TGTGCCAGCAGTTTAGCGGGTGAGCAGTTCTTC.

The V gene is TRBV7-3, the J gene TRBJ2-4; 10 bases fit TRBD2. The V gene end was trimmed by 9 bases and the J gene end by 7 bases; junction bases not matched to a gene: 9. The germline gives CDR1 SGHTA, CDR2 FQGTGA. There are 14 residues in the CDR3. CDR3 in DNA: TGTGCCAGAAACCTAGCGGGAGACGGGAACATTCAGTACTTC. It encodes CARNLAGDGNIQYF.

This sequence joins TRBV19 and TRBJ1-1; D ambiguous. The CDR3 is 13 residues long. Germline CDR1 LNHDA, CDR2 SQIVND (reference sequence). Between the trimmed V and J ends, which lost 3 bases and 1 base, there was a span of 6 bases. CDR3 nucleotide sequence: TGTGCCAGTAGTATTTTTAGGAACACTGAAGCTTTCTTT. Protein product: CASSIFRNTEAFF.

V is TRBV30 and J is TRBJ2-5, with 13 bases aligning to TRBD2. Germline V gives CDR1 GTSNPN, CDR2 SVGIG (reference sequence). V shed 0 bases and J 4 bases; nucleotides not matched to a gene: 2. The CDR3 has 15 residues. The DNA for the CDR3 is TGTGCCTGGAGTGTACTAGCGGGGGGGCCAGAGACCCAGTACTTC. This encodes CAWSVLAGGPETQYF.

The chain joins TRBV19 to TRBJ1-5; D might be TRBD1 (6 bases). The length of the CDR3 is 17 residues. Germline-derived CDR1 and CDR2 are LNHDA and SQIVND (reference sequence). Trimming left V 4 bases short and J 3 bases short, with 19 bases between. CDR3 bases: TGTGCCAGTAGTAAGCAGGGGTTCGTCCCTTTCAATCAGCCCCAGCATTTT. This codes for CASSKQGFVPFNQPQHF.

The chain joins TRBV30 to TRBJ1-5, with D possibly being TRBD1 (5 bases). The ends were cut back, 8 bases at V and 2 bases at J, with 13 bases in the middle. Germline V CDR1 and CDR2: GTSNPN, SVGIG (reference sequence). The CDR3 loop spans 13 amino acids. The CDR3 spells CARGEGGNQPQHF. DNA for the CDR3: TGTGCCCGGGGGGAAGGGGGCAATCAGCCCCAGCATTTT.

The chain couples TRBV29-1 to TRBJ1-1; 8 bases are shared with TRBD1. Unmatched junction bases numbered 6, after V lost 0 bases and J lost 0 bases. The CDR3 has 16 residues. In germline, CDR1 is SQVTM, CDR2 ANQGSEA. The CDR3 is CSVEDKTGEMNTEAFF. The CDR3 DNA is TGCAGCGTTGAAGACAAGACAGGGGAAATGAACACTGAAGCTTTCTTT. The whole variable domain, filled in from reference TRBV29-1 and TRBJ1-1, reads SAVISQKPSRDICQRGTSLTIQCQVDSQVTMMFWYRQQPGQSLTLIATANQGSEATYESGFVIDKFPISRPNLTFSTLTVSNMSPEDSSIYLCSVEDKTGEMNTEAFFGQGTRLTVV.

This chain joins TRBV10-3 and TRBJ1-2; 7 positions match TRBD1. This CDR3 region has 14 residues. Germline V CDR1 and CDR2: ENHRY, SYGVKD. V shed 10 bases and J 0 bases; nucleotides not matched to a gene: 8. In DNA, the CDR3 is TGTGCCAGCATGCGACAGGGAGCTAACTATGGCTACACCTTC. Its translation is CASMRQGANYGYTF.

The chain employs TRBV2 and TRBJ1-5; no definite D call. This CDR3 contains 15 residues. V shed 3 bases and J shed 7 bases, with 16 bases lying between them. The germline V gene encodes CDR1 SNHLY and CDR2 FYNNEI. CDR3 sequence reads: CASSDIRRGGQPQHF. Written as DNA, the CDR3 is TGTGCCAGCAGTGACATTCGGCGGGGTGGCCAGCCCCAGCATTTT.

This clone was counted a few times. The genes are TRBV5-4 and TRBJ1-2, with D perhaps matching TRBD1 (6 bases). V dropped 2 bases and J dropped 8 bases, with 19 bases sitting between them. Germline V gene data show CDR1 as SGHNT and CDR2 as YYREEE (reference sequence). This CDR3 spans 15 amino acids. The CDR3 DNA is TGTGCCAGCAGCTTCTTTAGGGGGGGGCTGAGGGGCTACACCTTC. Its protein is CASSFFRGGLRGYTF. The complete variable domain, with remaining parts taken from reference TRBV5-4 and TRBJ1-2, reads ETGVTQSPTHLIKTRGQQVTLRCSSQSGHNTVSWYQQALGQGPQFIFQYYREEENGRGNFPPRFSGLQFPNYSSELNVNALELDDSALYLCASSFFRGGLRGYTFGSGTRLTVV.

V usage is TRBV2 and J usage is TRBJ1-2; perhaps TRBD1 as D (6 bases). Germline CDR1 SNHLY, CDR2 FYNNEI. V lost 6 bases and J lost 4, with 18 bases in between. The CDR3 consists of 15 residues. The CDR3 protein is CASRATGAGPYGYTF. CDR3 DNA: TGTGCCAGCAGAGCGACAGGAGCCGGCCCCTATGGCTACACCTTC.

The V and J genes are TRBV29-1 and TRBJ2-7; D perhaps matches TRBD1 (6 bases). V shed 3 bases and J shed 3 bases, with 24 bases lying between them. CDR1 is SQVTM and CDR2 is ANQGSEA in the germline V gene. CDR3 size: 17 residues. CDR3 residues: CSVDVRDLPGQDYEQYF. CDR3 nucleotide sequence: TGCAGCGTTGATGTGAGGGACCTTCCGGGACAAGACTACGAGCAGTACTTC.

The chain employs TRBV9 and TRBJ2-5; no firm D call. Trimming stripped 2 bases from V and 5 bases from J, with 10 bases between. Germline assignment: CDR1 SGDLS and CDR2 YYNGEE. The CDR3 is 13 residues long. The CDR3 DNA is TGTGCCAGCAGCGTTGGCCCCTCCGAGACCCAGTACTTC. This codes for CASSVGPSETQYF.

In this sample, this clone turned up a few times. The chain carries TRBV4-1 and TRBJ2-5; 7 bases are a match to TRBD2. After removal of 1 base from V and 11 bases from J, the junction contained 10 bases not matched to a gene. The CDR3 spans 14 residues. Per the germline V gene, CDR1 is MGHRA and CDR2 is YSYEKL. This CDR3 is CASSQVREGEEQYF. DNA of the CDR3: TGCGCCAGCAGCCAAGTGAGGGAGGGAGAGGAGCAGTACTTC.

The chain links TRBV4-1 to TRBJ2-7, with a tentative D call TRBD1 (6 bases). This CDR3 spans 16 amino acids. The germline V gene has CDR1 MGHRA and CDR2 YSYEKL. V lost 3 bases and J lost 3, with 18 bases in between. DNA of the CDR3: TGCGCCAGCAGCCAGGTCACAGGGAACTCCAACTACGAGCAGTACTTC. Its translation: CASSQVTGNSNYEQYF.

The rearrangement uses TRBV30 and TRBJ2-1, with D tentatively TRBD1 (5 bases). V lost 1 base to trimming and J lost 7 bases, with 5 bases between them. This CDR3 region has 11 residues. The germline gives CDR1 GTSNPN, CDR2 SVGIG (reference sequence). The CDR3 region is CAWSAGNEQFF. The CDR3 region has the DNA TGTGCCTGGAGTGCAGGGAATGAGCAGTTCTTC.